Below, 12 T cell receptor beta chains from the same sample are listed, as sequenced in a study of blood T cells in healthy people across ages. Through a sample-barcoded 5' primer and a J-beta primer mix, a second PCR was run for roughly 6 to 11 cycles. TCRdb ran MiXCR on the 5' RACE reads and lists one entry per CDR3 protein. The repertoire holds approximately 1.5 million distinct CDR3 sequences, with around 40% as singletons. Sample: blood. These receptors were collected from a woman younger than 35 in good health.

This clonotype was seen more than once but under ten times. The rearrangement joins TRBV20-1 to TRBJ2-1; 7 nucleotides match TRBD2. Per germline, CDR1 DFQATT and CDR2 SNEGSKA (reference sequence). V lost 3 bases to trimming and J lost 4 bases; unmatched junction nucleotides: 12. This CDR3 is 16 amino acids long. The DNA of the CDR3 is TGCAGTGCTAGCGCGGGCGAGGGGAGGGGTTACAATGAGCAGTTCTTC. Its translation is CSASAGEGRGYNEQFF.

The table lists this clonotype with a few counts. The chain recombines TRBV15 with TRBJ2-1; tentative D call: TRBD1 (6 bases). Germline CDR1 and CDR2: LNHNV and YYDKDF (reference sequence). CDR3 length: 16 residues. With 5 bases removed from V and 6 bases from J, the gap between germline ends came to 20 bases. The CDR3 sequence is CATSRTPRDMANEQFF. CDR3 in DNA: TGTGCCACCAGCCGAACCCCCCGGGACATGGCCAATGAGCAGTTCTTC.

CDR3 amino acids: CSGAGGMNTEAFF. The CDR3 coding sequence is TGCAGCGGGGCAGGCGGTATGAACACTGAAGCTTTCTTT. The chain recombines TRBV29-1 with TRBJ1-1; D not resolved. The CDR3 covers 13 residues. The germline gives CDR1 SQVTM, CDR2 ANQGSEA. V shed 7 bases and J shed 0 bases, with 12 bases lying between them.

This clonotype was recorded many times. CDR3 nucleotide sequence: TGTGCCAGCAGCTCCGGGACCAACTACGAGCAGTACTTC. The encoded protein is CASSSGTNYEQYF. The chain combines TRBV4-2 with TRBJ2-7; D is tentatively TRBD1 or TRBD2 (5 bases each). The CDR3 extends over 13 amino acids. The V end lost 5 bases, the J end lost 3 bases, and 11 bases lay between the germline ends. The germline gives CDR1 LGHNA, CDR2 YNFKEQ.

The rearrangement joins TRBV20-1 to TRBJ2-7; 10 bases fit TRBD1. Germline trimming cut 5 bases from V and 2 bases from J; bases unmatched to any gene: 3. The CDR3 is 13 amino acids. The V gene's germline CDR1 is DFQATT and CDR2 SNEGSKA (reference sequence). For the CDR3, the DNA is TGCAGTGCTTCCGGACAGGGGGCCTACGAGCAGTACTTC. Translated, it gives CSASGQGAYEQYF.

The chain employs TRBV15 and TRBJ2-1, with 8 bases identical to TRBD1. The CDR3 length is 18 residues. Trimming at V came to 5 bases and at J to 6 bases, leaving 18 bases not matched to a gene. The V gene's germline CDR1 is LNHNV and CDR2 YYDKDF (reference sequence). CDR3 loop: CATSPRQGPERSFNEQFF. In nucleotides, the CDR3 is TGTGCCACCAGCCCGCGACAGGGGCCCGAACGGTCTTTCAATGAGCAGTTCTTC. Supplemented by reference TRBV15 and TRBJ2-1, the full variable domain reads DAMVIQNPRYQVTQFGKPVTLSCSQTLNHNVMYWYQQKSSQAPKLLFHYYDKDFNNEADTPDNFQSRRPNTSFCFLDIRSPGLGDTAMYLCATSPRQGPERSFNEQFFGPGTRLTVL.

The chain has TRBV27 and TRBJ2-3; D gene unclear. This CDR3 is built from 13 residues. Germline CDR1 is MNHEY and CDR2 is SMNVEV (reference sequence). V dropped 8 bases and J dropped 5 bases, with 14 bases sitting between them. The CDR3 nucleotides are TGTGCCAGCCGCGGATTCCCGGGAGATACGCAGTATTTT. Translating it yields CASRGFPGDTQYF.

In its sample, this clonotype was seen a few times. The chain combines TRBV10-3 with TRBJ2-3; maybe TRBD2 (5 bases). Trimming removed 6 bases at V and 2 bases at J, with 30 bases between. This CDR3 spans 20 amino acids. Per the germline V gene, CDR1 is ENHRY and CDR2 is SYGVKD. This CDR3 reads CAIRKRPLGPGLTSTDTQYF. As DNA, the CDR3 is TGTGCCATCAGAAAGCGGCCACTCGGCCCGGGGTTAACTTCCACAGATACGCAGTATTTT.

The rearrangement joins TRBV12-3 or TRBV12-4 to TRBJ2-3, with 9 nucleotides matching TRBD2. V shed 7 bases, J shed 2 bases, and the junction held 4 bases outside the gene matches. CDR3 length: 14 residues. The CDR3 DNA follows: TGTGCCAGCACCAGCGGGGGGCCCACAGATACGCAGTATTTT. Translating gives CASTSGGPTDTQYF.

In this sample, this clonotype turned up once. The V call is TRBV28, the J call TRBJ2-7; D perhaps matches TRBD1 (8 bases). Germline-derived CDR1 and CDR2 are MDHEN and SYDVKM. V shed 5 bases and J shed 3 bases, with 26 bases lying between them. This CDR3 is 18 amino acids long. CDR3 loop: CASSPSHRGGLGIYEQYF. The CDR3 nucleotides are TGTGCCAGCAGTCCATCCCACAGGGGGGGCCTTGGTATCTACGAGCAGTACTTC.

The chain employs TRBV19 and TRBJ2-5; the D is unclear. The J call is in doubt because the DNA end fits TRBJ2-7 better. Germline lookup yields CDR1 LNHDA and CDR2 SQIVND (reference sequence). There are 15 residues in the CDR3. The CDR3 loop reads CATPGPRHLYYEQYF. The CDR3 DNA reads TGTGCCACCCCCGGCCCCCGACATCTCTACTACGAGCAGTACTTC.

This clonotype has just a few counts. The gene calls are TRBV20-1 and TRBJ2-1; no clear D. Germline values: CDR1 DFQATT, CDR2 SNEGSKA (reference sequence). This CDR3 comprises 8 residues. The CDR3 bases are TGCACAAACAATGAGCAGTTCTTC. Protein: CTNNEQFF.